This T cell receptor (beta chain) emerged from a study of cytomegalovirus exposure and HLA in healthy donors. 60 Vbeta and 13 Jbeta primers were used in PCR. The assay was immunoSEQ multiplex PCR, and TCRdb's table has in-frame clones only and misses some. The profile shows about 110,000 clones, 81% of them singletons. In germline, CDR1 is LNHNV, CDR2 YYDKDF (reference sequence). With 9 bases removed from V and 4 bases from J, the gap between germline ends came to 13 bases. There are 12 residues in the CDR3. This sequence was found in a woman aged 25-40 years in good health and CMV-seronegative. The source material was PBMCs. This rearrangement joins TRBV15 to TRBJ2-7; D may be TRBD1 (5 bases). CDR3 DNA sequence: TGTGCCACAGCCGACAGTTTATACGAGCAGTACTTC. As protein: CATADSLYEQYF.